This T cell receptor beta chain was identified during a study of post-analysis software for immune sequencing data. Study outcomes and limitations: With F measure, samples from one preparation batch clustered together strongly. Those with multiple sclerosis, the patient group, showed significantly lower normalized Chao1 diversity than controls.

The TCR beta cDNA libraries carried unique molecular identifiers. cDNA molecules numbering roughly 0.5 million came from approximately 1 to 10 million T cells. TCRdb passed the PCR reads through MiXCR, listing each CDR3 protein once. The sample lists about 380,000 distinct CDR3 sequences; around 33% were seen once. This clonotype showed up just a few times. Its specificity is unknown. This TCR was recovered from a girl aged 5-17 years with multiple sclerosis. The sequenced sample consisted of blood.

CDR3 nucleotide sequence: TGTGCCAGCAGCTTAACTGGACGGATCCAAGAGACCCAGTACTTC. Translation: CASSLTGRIQETQYF. This chain uses TRBV11-1 with TRBJ2-5; D uncertain. V lost 2 bases, J lost 1 base, and 11 bases lay in between. CDR1 and CDR2 from the germline V gene are SGHAT and FQDESV (reference sequence). This CDR3 spans 15 amino acids.